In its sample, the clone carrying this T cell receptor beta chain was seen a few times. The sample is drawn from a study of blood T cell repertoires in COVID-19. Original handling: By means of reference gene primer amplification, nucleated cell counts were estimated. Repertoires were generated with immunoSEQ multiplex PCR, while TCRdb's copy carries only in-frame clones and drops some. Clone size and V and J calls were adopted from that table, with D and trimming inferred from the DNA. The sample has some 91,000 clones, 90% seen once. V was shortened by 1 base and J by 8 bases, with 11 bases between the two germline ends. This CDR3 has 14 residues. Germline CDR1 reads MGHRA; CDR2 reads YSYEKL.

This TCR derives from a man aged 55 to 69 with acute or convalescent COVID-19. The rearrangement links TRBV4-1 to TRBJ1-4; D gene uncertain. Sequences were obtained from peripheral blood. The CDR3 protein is CASSQGRSEEKLFF. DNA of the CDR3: TGCGCCAGCAGCCAAGGGAGGAGTGAAGAAAAACTGTTTTTT.